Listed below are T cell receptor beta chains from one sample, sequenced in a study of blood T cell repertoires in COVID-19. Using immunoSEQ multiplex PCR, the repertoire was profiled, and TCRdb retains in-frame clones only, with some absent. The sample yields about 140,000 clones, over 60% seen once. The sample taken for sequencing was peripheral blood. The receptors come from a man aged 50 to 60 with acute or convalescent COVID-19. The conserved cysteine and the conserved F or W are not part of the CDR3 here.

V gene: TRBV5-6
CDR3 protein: ASSLGQGNYGYT

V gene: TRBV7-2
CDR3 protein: ASSPSGRGASYEQY

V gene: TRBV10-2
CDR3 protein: ASTGRRTVNSPLH

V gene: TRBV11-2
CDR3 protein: ASSFLGGGYEQY

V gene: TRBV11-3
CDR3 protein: ASSLGRDTEAF

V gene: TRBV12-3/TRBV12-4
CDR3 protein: ASSLNPRGQQY

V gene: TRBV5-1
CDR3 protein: ASSLRPLLAGSQGTQY

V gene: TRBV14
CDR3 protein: ASSQVGLYEQY

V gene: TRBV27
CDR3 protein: ASSPSLAFNEQF

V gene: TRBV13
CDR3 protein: ASSPARLQGDNQPQH

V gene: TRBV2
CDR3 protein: ASSEDLRWRGTEAF

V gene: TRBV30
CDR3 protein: AWSVRGIYGYT

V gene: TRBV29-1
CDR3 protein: SVVTGDGYT

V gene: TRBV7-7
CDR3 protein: ASSLVPGSDTQY

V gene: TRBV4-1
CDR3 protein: ASSQRDRGYNEQF

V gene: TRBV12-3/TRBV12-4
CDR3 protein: ASSLRGRETQY

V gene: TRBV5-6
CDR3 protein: ASNLWGQGARTEKLF

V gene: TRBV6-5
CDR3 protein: ATMTSTDTQY

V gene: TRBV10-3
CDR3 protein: AIGRGDNEQF

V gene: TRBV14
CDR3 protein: ASSQAGWGPGGAF

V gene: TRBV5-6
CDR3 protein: ASSTDRARDTGELF

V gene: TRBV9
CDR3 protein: ASSAERVMGASPLH

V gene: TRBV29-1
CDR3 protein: SVRVGLTEAF

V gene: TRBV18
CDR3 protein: ASSPVTGGTDTQY

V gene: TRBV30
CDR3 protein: AWSVTGGSYNEQF

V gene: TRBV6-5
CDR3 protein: ASSPETGNTIY

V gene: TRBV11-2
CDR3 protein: ASSPAGNTEAF

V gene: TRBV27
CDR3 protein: ASSTQGRKGEPQH

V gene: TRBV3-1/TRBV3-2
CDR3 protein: ASSQNLADTQY

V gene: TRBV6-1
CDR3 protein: ASSETGAPYNEQF

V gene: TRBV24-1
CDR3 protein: ATSDPGRGSGYT

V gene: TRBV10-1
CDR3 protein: ASRGGDGEGAF

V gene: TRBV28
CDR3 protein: ASSSPSGYT

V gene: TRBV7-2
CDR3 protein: ASSHRWSPLH

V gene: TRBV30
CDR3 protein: AWTTGGETQY

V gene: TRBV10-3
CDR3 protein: AIGDQGNQPQH

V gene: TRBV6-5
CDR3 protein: ASRRAGSFTGELF

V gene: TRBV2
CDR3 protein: ASSLTGGGTEAF

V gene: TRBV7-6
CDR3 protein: ASSSRGQGARGNTIY

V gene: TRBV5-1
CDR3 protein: ASSLEPGQASRGYGYT

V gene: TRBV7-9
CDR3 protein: ASSYGPGAGTNTEAF

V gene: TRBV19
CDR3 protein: ASSMYRAGANVLT

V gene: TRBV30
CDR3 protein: AWSIVAGVSETQY

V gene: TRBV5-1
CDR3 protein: ASSLGTPGNTIY

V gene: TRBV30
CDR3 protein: AWSVLERNFMNTEAF

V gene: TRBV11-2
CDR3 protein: ASSLGLAGVAETQY

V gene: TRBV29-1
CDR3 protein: SALQRGDAEAF